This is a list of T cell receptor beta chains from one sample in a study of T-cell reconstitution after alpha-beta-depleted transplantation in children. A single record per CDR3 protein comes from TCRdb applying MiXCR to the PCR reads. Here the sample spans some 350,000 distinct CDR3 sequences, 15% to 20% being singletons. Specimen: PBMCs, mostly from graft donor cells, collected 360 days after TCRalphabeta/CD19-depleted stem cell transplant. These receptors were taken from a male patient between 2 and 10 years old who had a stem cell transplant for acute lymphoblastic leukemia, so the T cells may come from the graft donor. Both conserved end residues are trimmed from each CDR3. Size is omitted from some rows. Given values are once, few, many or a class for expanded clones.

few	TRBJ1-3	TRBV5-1	ASMLGESGNTIY
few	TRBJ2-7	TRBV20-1	SAVELSAYEQY
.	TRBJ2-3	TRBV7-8	ASSSGTSTDTQN
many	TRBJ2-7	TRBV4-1	ASSQVSPRDQQY
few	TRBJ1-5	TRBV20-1	SARDGWGGGQPQH
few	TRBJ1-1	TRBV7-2	ASSPEVRGGSTEAF
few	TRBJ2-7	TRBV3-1	ASSQVSSDTYEQY
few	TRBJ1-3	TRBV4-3	ASSQDPGNTIY
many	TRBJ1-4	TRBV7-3	ASSSTPGEKLF
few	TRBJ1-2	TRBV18	ASSTQGSYGYT
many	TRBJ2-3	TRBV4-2	ASSQGLRQGITDTQY
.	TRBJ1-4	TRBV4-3	ASSRQQGATNEKLF
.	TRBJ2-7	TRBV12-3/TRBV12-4	ASSWGTGGYEQY
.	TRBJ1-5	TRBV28	ASNSFGVEGHQPQH
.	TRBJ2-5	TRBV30	AWSVKGTETQY
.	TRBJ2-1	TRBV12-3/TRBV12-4	ASRGLGASGIIQTYNEQF
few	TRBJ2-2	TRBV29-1	SVGREAGELF
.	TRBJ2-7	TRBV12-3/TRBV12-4	ASSLRGKRYYEQY
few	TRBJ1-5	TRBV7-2	ASSYRRLGRYRGGSNQPQH
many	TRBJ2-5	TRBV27	ASSPRRFGRRETQY
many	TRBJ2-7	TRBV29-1	STTGRTYEQY
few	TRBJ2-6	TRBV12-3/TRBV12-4	ASSSAGANVLT
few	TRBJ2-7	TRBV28	ASSPWAEQY
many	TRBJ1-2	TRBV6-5	ASSLQGYGYT
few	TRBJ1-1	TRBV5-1	ASSLRGRAF
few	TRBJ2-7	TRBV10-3	AIMPRVREQY
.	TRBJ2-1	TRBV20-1	SALSGSYYNEQF
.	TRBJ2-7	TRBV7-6	ASSLGAGVPPYEQY
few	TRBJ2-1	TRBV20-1	SARAFFYNEQF
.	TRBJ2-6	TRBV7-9	ASSLPTDMRGANVLT
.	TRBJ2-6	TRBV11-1	ASSRRSPGQGAGANVLT
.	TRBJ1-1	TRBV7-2	ASSFRVNAEAF
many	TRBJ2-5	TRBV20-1	SVYLGPAFETQY
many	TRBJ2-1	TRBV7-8	ASSVSGSSYNEQF
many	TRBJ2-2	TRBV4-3	ASSQDPQGIGELF
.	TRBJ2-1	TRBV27	ASSLFLAGVYNEQF
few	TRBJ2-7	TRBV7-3	ASSAASGRGYEQY
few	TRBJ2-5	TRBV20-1	SARRAQETQY
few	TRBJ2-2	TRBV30	AWDRGAGELF
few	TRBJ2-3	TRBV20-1	SAGTGYTQY
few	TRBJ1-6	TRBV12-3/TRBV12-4	ASSLTLQGGHVDSPLH
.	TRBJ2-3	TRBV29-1	SAELSGDTQY
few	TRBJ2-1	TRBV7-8	ASSPRLAGAGEQF
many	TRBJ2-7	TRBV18	ASSPGEEQY
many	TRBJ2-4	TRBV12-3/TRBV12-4	ASSLGLAVGNIQY
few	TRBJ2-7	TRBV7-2	ASSADLREQY